This T cell receptor (beta chain) originates from a study of blood T cell repertoires in COVID-19. Germline V gives CDR1 LNHDA, CDR2 SQIVND (reference sequence). V dropped 0 bases and J dropped 1 base, with 12 bases sitting between them. The CDR3 length is 16 residues. Profiling relied on immunoSEQ multiplex PCR, and the TCRdb table lists in-frame clones only, not all of them. The repertoire has more than 50,000 clones, about nine tenths of them found once; the top ten carry 15% to 20%. Sequencing input: peripheral blood. The clonotype originates from a man of 80 years or more with acute or convalescent COVID-19. The chain couples TRBV19 to TRBJ1-2; no definite D call. CDR3 bases: TGTGCCAGTAGTATAGATCCGAACAGATTTAACTATGGCTACACCTTC. Protein product: CASSIDPNRFNYGYTF.